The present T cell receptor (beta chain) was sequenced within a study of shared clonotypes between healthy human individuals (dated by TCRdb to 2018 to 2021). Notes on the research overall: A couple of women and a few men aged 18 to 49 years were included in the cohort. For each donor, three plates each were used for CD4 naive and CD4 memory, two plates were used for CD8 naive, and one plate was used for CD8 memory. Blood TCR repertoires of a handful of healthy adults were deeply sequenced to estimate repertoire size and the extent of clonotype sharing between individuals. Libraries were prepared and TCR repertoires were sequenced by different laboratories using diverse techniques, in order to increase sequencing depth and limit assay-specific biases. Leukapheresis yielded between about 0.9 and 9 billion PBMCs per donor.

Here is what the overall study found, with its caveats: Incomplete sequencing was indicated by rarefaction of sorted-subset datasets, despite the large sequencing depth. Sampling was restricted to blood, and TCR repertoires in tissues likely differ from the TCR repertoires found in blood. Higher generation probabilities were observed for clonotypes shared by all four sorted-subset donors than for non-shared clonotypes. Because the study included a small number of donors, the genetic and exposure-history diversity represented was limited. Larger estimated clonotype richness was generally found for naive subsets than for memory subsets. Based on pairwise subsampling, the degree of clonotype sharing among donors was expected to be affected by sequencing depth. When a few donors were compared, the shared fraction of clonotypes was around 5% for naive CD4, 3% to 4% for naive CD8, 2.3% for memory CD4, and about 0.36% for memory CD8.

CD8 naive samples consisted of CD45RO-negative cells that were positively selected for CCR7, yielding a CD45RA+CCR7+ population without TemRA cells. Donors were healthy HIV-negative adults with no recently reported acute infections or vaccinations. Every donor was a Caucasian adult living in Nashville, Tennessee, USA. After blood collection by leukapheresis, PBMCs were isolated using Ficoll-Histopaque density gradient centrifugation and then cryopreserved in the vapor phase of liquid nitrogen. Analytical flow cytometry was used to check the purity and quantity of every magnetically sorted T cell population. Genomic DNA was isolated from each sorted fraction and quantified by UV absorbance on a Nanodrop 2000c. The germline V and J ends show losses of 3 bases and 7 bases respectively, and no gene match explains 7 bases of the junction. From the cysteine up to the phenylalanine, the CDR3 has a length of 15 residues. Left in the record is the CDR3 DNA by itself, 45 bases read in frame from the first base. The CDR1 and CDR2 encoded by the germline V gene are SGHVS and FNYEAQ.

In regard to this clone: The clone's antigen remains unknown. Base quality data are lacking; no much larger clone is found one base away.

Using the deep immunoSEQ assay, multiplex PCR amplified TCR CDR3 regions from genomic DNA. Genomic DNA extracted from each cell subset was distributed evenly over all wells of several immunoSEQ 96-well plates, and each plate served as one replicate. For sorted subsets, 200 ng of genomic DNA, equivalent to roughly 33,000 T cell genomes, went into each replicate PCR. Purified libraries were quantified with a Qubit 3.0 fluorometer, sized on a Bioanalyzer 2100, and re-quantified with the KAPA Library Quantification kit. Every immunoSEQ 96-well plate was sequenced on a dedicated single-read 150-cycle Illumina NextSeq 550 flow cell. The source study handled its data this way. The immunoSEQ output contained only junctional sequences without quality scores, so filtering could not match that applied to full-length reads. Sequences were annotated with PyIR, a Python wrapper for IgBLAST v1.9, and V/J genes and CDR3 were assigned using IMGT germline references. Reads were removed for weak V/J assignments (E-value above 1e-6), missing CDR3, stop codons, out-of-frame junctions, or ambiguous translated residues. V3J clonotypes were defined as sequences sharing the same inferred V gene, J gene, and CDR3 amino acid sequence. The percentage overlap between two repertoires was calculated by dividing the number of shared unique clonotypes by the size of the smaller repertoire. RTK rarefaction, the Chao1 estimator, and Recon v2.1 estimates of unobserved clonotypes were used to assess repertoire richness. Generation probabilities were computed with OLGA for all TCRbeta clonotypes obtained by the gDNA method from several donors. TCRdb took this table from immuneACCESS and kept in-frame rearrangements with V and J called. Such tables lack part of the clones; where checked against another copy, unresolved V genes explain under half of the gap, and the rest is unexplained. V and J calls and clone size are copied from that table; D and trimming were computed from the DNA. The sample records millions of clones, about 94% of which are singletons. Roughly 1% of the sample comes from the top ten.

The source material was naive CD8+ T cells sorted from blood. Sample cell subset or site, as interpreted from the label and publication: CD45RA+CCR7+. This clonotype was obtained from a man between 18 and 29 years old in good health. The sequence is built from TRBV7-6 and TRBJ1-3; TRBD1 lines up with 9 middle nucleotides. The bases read TGTGCCAGCAGCTTGGGACAGGGAGGCGGTAACACCATATATTTT. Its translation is CASSLGQGGGNTIYF.